The following is a TCR beta chain sequence with its context. At one end, the junction sequence differs from germline, possibly due to a read error. The sample belongs to a study of T cells after yellow fever vaccination. About the study: Fractions of limited cellularity were prepared by means of SMART-Seq v4 Ultra Low Input.

Per germline, CDR1 ENHRY and CDR2 SYGVKD. The CDR3 runs 12 residues. Each CDR3 protein is one row after TCRdb ran MiXCR on the 5' RACE reads. The sample holds roughly 340,000 distinct CDR3 sequences, about 9.5% seen once. This sequence joins TRBV10-3 and TRBJ2-1; tentative D call: TRBD1 (5 bases). This specimen was PBMCs, taken on the day of the first yellow fever vaccination. This TCR came from a man between 18 and 35 years old who received the YFV17D yellow fever vaccine. The CDR3, as DNA: TGTGCCACCAGTCAAAGGGGCTATGAGCAGTTCTTC. It encodes CATSQRGYEQFF.